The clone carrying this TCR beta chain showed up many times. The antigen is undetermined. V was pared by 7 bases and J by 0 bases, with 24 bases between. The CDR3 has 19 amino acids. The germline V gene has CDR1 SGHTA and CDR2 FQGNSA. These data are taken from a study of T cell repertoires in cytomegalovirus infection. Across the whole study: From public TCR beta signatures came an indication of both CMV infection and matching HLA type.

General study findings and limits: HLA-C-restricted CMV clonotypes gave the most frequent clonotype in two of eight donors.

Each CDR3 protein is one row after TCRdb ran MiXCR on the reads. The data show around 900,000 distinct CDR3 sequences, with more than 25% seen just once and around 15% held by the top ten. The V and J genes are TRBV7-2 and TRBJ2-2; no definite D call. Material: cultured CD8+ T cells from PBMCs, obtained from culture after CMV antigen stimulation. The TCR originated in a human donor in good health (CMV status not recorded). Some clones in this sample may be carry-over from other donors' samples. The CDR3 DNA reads TGTGCCAGCAAGCTATGGGTCGGATTCGAGCAGACGAACACCGGGGAGCTGTTTTTT. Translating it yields CASKLWVGFEQTNTGELFF.